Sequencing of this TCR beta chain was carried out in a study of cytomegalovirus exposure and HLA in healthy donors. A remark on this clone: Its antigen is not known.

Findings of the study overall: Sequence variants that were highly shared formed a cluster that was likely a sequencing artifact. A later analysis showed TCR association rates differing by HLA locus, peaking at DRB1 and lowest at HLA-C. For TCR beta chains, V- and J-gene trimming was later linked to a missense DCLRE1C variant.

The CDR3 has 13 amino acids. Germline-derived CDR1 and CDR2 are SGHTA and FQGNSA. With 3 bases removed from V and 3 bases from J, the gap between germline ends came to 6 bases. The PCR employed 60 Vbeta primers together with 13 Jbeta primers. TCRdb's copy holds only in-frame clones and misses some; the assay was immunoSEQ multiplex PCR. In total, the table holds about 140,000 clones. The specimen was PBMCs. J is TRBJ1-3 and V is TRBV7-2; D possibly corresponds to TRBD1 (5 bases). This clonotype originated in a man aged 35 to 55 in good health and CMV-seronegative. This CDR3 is CASSFDSGNTIYF. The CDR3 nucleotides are TGTGCCAGCAGCTTCGACAGTGGAAACACCATATATTTT.